This T cell receptor (beta chain) comes out of a study of blood T cell repertoires in COVID-19. Original processing methods: Reference gene primer amplification gave nucleated cell count estimates. Assay used: immunoSEQ multiplex PCR; TCRdb lists only in-frame clones, some missing. V, J and clone size derive from that table, while D and trimming were established from the DNA sequence. The data show about 280,000 clones, with about 86% seen just once and roughly 1.9% held by the top ten. The CDR3 is 13 amino acids. V was clipped by 2 bases and J by 7 bases, with 11 bases between them. Per the germline V gene, CDR1 is LNHNV and CDR2 is YYDKDF (reference sequence).

The material sequenced was peripheral blood. The J gene is TRBJ1-1, the V gene TRBV15; D may be TRBD1 (6 bases). The origin of this receptor is a woman in her thirties who had recovered from COVID-19. The CDR3 sequence: CATSRSGHDEAFF. CDR3 DNA: TGTGCCACCAGCAGATCGGGACATGATGAAGCTTTCTTT.